The 16 T cell receptor beta chains below were found in one sample sequenced in a study of T cells in Graves' hyperthyroidism and ophthalmopathy. The CDR3 regions of TCR beta were amplified from RNA transcripts. First-round RT-PCR of the TCR CDR3 relied on the HTBI primer set. One entry per CDR3 protein results from TCRdb running MiXCR on the multiplex PCR reads. The data contain 400,000 to 600,000 distinct CDR3 sequences, about 16% of them singletons. Sample: blood. The source is a woman in her twenties or thirties with Graves' ophthalmopathy.

This clonotype was seen a handful of times. The chain carries TRBV11-2 and TRBJ2-7, with a possible D match to TRBD1 (5 bases). Trimming left V 5 bases short and J 7 bases short, with 18 bases between. Germline V gene data show CDR1 as SGHAT and CDR2 as FQNNGV. The CDR3 has 14 amino acids. Here the CDR3 DNA reads TGTGCCAGCAGCGCAAGGGGCGCTTTGTCGGAGCAGTACTTC. Amino acid sequence: CASSARGALSEQYF.

The chain has TRBV7-9 and TRBJ1-2; no definite D call. This CDR3 has 13 amino acids. Germline V lookup: CDR1 SEHNR, CDR2 FQNEAQ (reference sequence). Trimming left V 4 bases short and J 8 bases short, with 14 bases between. The DNA of the CDR3 is TGTGCCAGCAGCTCTCCGGCGGTACTGGGCTACACCTTC. It is translated as CASSSPAVLGYTF.

The table lists this clonotype with a few counts. This rearrangement joins TRBV3-1 to TRBJ2-2; no clear D. The CDR3 runs to 14 residues. Trimming cost V 6 bases and J 6 bases, with 14 bases left between them. Germline V gene lookup returns CDR1 LGHDT and CDR2 YNNKEL (reference sequence). The CDR3: CASSLGPPPGELFF. In DNA, the CDR3 is TGTGCCAGCAGTCTTGGACCGCCGCCCGGGGAGCTGTTTTTT.

This clonotype was seen many times. The chain couples TRBV5-1 to TRBJ2-1, with 10 bases aligning to TRBD2. The ends lost 0 bases at V and 7 bases at J; junction bases unmatched: 4. This CDR3 is 15 amino acids long. Per the germline V gene, CDR1 is SGHRS and CDR2 is YFSETQ. The CDR3 region has the DNA TGCGCCAGCAGCTTGGAGTCTAGCGGGAGTAATGAGCAGTTCTTC. This codes for CASSLESSGSNEQFF.

This clonotype was counted ten times or more. This chain connects TRBV7-8 to TRBJ2-7; D perhaps matches TRBD1 (6 bases). V gave up 5 bases and J gave up 0 bases, with 17 bases separating them. The CDR3 is 16 residues long. Germline V gene sequence: CDR1 SGHVS, CDR2 FQNEAQ. CDR3 DNA sequence: TGTGCCAGCAGCGCCCTAGGGCAGGGGAGCTCCTACGAGCAGTACTTC. This sequence encodes CASSALGQGSSYEQYF.

Regarding this clonotype: A much larger clone differs from this one at a single base, so this may be a read error. The rearrangement links TRBV20-1 to TRBJ2-7; either TRBD1 or TRBD2 may fit D (7 bases each). Per the germline V gene, CDR1 is DFQATT and CDR2 is SNEGSKA (reference sequence). This CDR3 spans 14 amino acids. CDR3 amino acids: CIAISGTAKYEQYF. CDR3 sequence (DNA): TGCATTGCTATAAGCGGGACAGCGAAATACGAGCAGTACTTC.

A few counts support this clonotype. This chain connects TRBV24-1 to TRBJ2-5; no firm D call. The V end was cut by 0 bases, the J end by 3 bases, with 10 bases between. The CDR3 runs 15 residues. Per germline, CDR1 KGHDR and CDR2 SFDVKD. CDR3 protein: CATSDLQVGKETQYF. In nucleotides, the CDR3 is TGTGCCACCAGTGATTTGCAGGTGGGAAAAGAGACCCAGTACTTC.

This clonotype was detected many times. The chain uses TRBV20-1 and TRBJ1-6; D gene ambiguous. From germline, CDR1 is DFQATT and CDR2 SNEGSKA (reference sequence). CDR3 length: 12 residues. CDR3 in amino acids: CGRQSGDSPLHF. CDR3 nucleotides: TGCGGGCGCCAGAGTGGTGATTCACCCCTCCACTTT.

In its sample, this clonotype was seen a few times. The chain links TRBV14 to TRBJ1-2; TRBD1 agrees at 12 bases. There are 16 residues in the CDR3. The germline V gene has CDR1 SGHDN and CDR2 FVKESK. V shed 1 base and J 2 bases; nucleotides not matched to a gene: 2. The CDR3 sequence: CASSQAGTGGNYGYTF. CDR3 nucleotide sequence: TGTGCCAGCAGCCAAGCCGGGACAGGGGGCAACTATGGCTACACCTTC.

The V and J genes are TRBV6-2 or TRBV6-3 and TRBJ2-1; D gene uncertain. V was cut by 4 bases and J by 1 base, with 11 bases left in between. Germline assignment: CDR1 MNHEY and CDR2 SVGEGT. The CDR3 extends over 15 amino acids. In nucleotides, the CDR3 is TGTGCCAGCAGTTCGACCCGACGGTCCTACAATGAGCAGTTCTTC. Its protein is CASSSTRRSYNEQFF.

In this sample, this clonotype turned up many times. The chain is built from TRBV30 and TRBJ2-1; D remains unclear. The CDR3 spans 16 residues. The ends were cut back, 0 bases at V and 0 bases at J, with 12 bases in the middle. CDR1 is GTSNPN and CDR2 is SVGIG in the germline V gene (reference sequence). The CDR3 DNA reads as TGTGCCTGGAGTGTATCACGGCAGAGCTCCTACAATGAGCAGTTCTTC. This encodes CAWSVSRQSSYNEQFF.

This clonotype has at least ten counts. The J gene is TRBJ2-7, the V gene TRBV5-6, with 7 bases identical to TRBD1. V was pared by 4 bases and J by 3 bases, with 7 bases of the junction left unmatched. The V gene's germline CDR1 is SGHDT and CDR2 YYEEEE. There are 14 residues in the CDR3. This chain's CDR3 is CASSERDSYYEQYF. In nucleotides, the CDR3 is TGTGCCAGCAGCGAACGGGACAGCTACTACGAGCAGTACTTC.

This clonotype has only a few counts. This chain uses TRBV5-1 with TRBJ1-4; D remains unclear. The germline V and J ends were trimmed by 4 bases and 0 bases, with 13 bases remaining between them. Germline V CDR1 and CDR2: SGHRS, YFSETQ. There are 16 residues in the CDR3. CDR3 nucleotide sequence: TGCGCCAGCAGCCCGCGTTTCGGGACAACTAATGAAAAACTGTTTTTT. It is translated as CASSPRFGTTNEKLFF.

This sequence joins TRBV6-2 or TRBV6-3 and TRBJ2-7, with 8 positions matching TRBD2. Trimming cost V 4 bases and J 2 bases; bases outside gene matches: 4. The germline CDR1 and CDR2 sequences are MNHEY and SVGEGT. The CDR3 spans 14 residues. As DNA, the CDR3 is TGTGCCAGCAGTTCCAGCGGGAGCCCCTACGAGCAGTACTTC. This gives the protein CASSSSGSPYEQYF.

This clonotype has only a few counts. The gene calls are TRBV6-4 and TRBJ2-1; 9 bases are a match to TRBD2. This CDR3 has 14 amino acids. Germline CDR1 reads MRHNA; CDR2 reads SNTAGT. The junction had 4 bases not matched to a gene; V was cut back by 3 bases and J by 7 bases. In nucleotides, the CDR3 is TGTGCCAGCAGTGAGGTTAGCGGGAGTAATGAGCAGTTCTTC. It is translated as CASSEVSGSNEQFF.

In regard to this clonotype: This sequence may be a read error, since a much larger clone differs from it by one base. The V and J genes are TRBV3-1 and TRBJ2-5; D gene unclear. Germline V gene data show CDR1 as LGHDT and CDR2 as YNNKEL (reference sequence). Trimming took 8 bases from V and 3 from J, leaving 13 bases between them. The CDR3 is 13 residues long. CDR3 nucleotide sequence: TGTGCCAGCGGCCTCGTGGCGGAAGAGACCCAGTACTTC. Protein: CASGLVAEETQYF.